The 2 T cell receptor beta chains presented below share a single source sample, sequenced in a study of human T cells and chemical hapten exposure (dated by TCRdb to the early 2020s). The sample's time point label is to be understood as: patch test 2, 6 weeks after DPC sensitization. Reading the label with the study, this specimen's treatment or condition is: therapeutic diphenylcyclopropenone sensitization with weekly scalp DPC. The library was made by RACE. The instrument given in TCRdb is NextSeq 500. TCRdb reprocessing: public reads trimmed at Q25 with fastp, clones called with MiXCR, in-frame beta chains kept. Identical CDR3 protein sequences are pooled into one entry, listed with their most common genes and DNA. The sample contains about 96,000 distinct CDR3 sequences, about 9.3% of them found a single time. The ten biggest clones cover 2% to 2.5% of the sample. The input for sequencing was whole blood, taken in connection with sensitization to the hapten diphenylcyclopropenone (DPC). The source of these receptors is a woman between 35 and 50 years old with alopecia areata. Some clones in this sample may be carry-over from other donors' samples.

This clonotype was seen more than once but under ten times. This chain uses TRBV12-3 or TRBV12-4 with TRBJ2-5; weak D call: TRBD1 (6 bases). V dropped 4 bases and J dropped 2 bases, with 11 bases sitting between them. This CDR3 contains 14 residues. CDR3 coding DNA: TGTGCCAGCAGTTACTCCCAGGGGCAAGAGACCCAGTACTTC. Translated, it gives CASSYSQGQETQYF.

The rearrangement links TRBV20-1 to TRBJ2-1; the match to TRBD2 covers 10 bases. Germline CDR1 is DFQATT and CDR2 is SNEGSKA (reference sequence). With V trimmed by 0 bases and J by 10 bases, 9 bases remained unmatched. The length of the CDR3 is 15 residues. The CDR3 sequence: CSAREDSGRAGEQFF. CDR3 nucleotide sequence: TGCAGTGCTAGAGAGGACAGCGGGAGGGCCGGGGAGCAGTTCTTC.